Listed below are T cell receptor beta chains from one sample, sequenced in a study of blood T cell repertoires in COVID-19. Only in-frame clones appear in the TCRdb table, and some are missing; sequencing was by immunoSEQ multiplex PCR. The sample lists approximately 290,000 clones; about 89% were seen once. Sequenced input: peripheral blood. Receptor source: a man between 25 and 39 years old with acute or convalescent COVID-19. Each CDR3 is given without its conserved first and last residue.

V	CDR3
TRBV5-1	ASSLVWGVDTEAF
TRBV2	ASRSGQGTRNSPLH
TRBV11-2	ASSSSRYEQY
TRBV28	ASSLPDRGQPQH
TRBV5-5	ASSELVTFRQETQY
TRBV6-5	ASSYSGQGASGYT
TRBV18	ASSPVRGGTEAF
TRBV6-5	ASSRTGTGGSGYT
TRBV7-6	ASSLLQGNGQPQH
TRBV5-1	ASSLMGQGNEQY
TRBV11-2	ASSQSWRGEKLF
TRBV5-4	ASSLLGQGLSGANVLT
TRBV5-1	ASSATVTSSGNTIY
TRBV3-1/TRBV3-2	ASSQDNLAGAYNEQF
TRBV10-3	AISHGQGVYEQY
TRBV5-1	ASSFTTSMVTDTQY
TRBV5-1	ASSLGVRSTYEQY
TRBV2	ATTTTGDYEQY
TRBV6-5	ASSSGRGYEQY
TRBV9	ASSVGTGGAENIQY
TRBV28	ASSLSPPGQGAGAS